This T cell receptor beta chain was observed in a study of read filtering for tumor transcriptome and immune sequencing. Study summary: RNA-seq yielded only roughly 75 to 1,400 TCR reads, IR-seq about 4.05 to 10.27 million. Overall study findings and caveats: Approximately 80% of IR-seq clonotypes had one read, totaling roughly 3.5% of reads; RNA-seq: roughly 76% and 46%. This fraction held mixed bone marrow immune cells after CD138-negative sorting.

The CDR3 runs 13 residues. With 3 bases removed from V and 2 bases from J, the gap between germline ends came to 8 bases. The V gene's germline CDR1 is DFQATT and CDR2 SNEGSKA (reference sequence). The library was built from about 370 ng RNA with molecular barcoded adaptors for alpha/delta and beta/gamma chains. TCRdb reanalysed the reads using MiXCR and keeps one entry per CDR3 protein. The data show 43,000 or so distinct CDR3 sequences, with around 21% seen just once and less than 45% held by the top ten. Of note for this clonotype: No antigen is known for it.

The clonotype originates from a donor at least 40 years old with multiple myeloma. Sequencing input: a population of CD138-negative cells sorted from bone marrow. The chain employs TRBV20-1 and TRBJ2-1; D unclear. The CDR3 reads CSASKNTYNEQFF. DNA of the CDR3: TGCAGTGCTAGTAAGAACACCTACAATGAGCAGTTCTTC.